These 2 T cell receptor beta chains were all obtained from the same sample, sequenced in a study of CD8+CD57+ T cells in acquired aplastic anemia. According to the study, genomic DNA was the template for TCR beta VDJ and CDR3 profiling. TCRdb re-called the reads through MiXCR, storing one row per CDR3 protein. The sample includes roughly 58,000 distinct CDR3 sequences, 50% to 70% of them seen just once. Sequenced sample: sorted CD4+, CD8+, or CD8+CD57+ T cells (not recorded which) from PBMCs. The source is a human donor in good health, serving as a control.

This chain's CDR3 is CASKFGNQPQHF. The CDR3 DNA follows: TGTGCCAGTAAGTTCGGTAATCAGCCCCAGCATTTT. The rearrangement joins TRBV19 to TRBJ1-5; unclear D gene. Looked up from germline, CDR1 is LNHDA and CDR2 is SQIVND (reference sequence). This CDR3 is built from 12 residues. V gave up 7 bases and J gave up 4 bases, with 8 bases separating them.

This clonotype was counted many times. The rearrangement joins TRBV28 to TRBJ2-7; D remains ambiguous. In germline, CDR1 is MDHEN, CDR2 SYDVKM. V shed 5 bases and J shed 9 bases, with 11 bases lying between them. This CDR3 has 11 amino acids. CDR3 nucleotide sequence: TGTGCCAGCAGTCCTCGGTTCGGGCAGTACTTC. Its translation: CASSPRFGQYF.